Listed below are T cell receptor beta chains from one sample, sequenced in a study of cytomegalovirus exposure and HLA in healthy donors. Assay used: immunoSEQ multiplex PCR; TCRdb lists only in-frame clones, some missing. The table lists roughly 100,000 clones, 75% to 90% of them singletons. Sequenced: PBMCs. Source of these receptors: a man aged 30 to 39 in good health and CMV-seronegative. Each CDR3 is given with its conserved first and last residue. Each record gives: V gene, clone size, D gene, J gene, CDR3 protein, CDR3 DNA. A D gene is named only where the DNA matches it firmly. Only some rows state a clone size, as once, few, many or a class for expanded clones.

V: TRBV7-2; size: -; D: TRBD2; J: TRBJ2-7; CDR3: CASTPYGTSGSMSYEQYF; DNA: TGTGCCAGCACCCCCTATGGGACTAGCGGGAGTATGTCCTACGAGCAGTACTTC
V: TRBV5-8; size: -; D: -; J: TRBJ2-6; CDR3: CASSLFFGGRGANVLTF; DNA: -
V: TRBV29-1; size: once; D: TRBD1; J: TRBJ2-3; CDR3: CSVAGQGATDTQYF; DNA: TGCAGCGTTGCGGGACAGGGAGCCACAGATACGCAGTATTTT
V: TRBV5-1; size: -; D: TRBD2; J: TRBJ2-7; CDR3: CASTQGGPLNLAGVYRVAYEQYF; DNA: TGCGCCAGCACACAAGGAGGGCCCCTGAACCTAGCGGGGGTTTACCGGGTGGCCTACGAGCAGTACTTC
V: TRBV7-9; size: once; D: -; J: TRBJ2-1; CDR3: CATSARWENDEQFF; DNA: TGTGCCACTTCCGCTCGGTGGGAGAACGATGAGCAGTTCTTC
V: TRBV6-1; size: -; D: TRBD2; J: TRBJ2-3; CDR3: CASSALGRGGALPTQYF; DNA: TGTGCCAGCAGTGCCCTGGGTCGCGGGGGGGCTTTGCCGACGCAGTATTTT
V: TRBV30; size: -; D: -; J: TRBJ1-1; CDR3: CAWSGSPSPRTKEAFF; DNA: TGTGCCTGGAGCGGGTCGCCCTCCCCCCGGACTAAGGAAGCTTTCTTT
V: TRBV7-9; size: -; D: TRBD2; J: TRBJ2-1; CDR3: CASSLGLAGRESSYNEQFF; DNA: TGTGCCAGCAGCCTGGGACTAGCGGGCCGCGAGAGCTCCTACAATGAGCAGTTCTTC
V: TRBV27; size: -; D: TRBD2; J: TRBJ2-1; CDR3: CASRIAGSYNEQFF; DNA: TGTGCCAGCAGGATAGCGGGGTCTTACAATGAGCAGTTCTTC
V: TRBV18; size: -; D: -; J: TRBJ1-4; CDR3: CASSPLSWDNSNEKLFF; DNA: TGTGCCAGCTCACCATTGTCTTGGGACAACTCAAATGAAAAACTGTTTTTT
V: TRBV4-1; size: -; D: -; J: TRBJ2-2; CDR3: CASSQAGKGRTGELFF; DNA: TGCGCCAGCAGCCAGGCTGGGAAGGGGCGGACCGGGGAGCTGTTTTTT
V: TRBV5-6; size: -; D: -; J: TRBJ1-5; CDR3: CASSTQGIRNQPQHF; DNA: TGTGCCAGCAGCACCCAGGGTATTAGAAATCAGCCCCAGCATTTT
V: TRBV5-1; size: -; D: -; J: TRBJ2-2; CDR3: CASSLGAGMNTGELFF; DNA: TGCGCCAGCAGCTTGGGGGCAGGGATGAACACCGGGGAGCTGTTTTTT
V: TRBV6-6; size: -; D: -; J: TRBJ2-3; CDR3: CASRRRGTDTQYF; DNA: TGTGCCAGCAGGCGGCGGGGCACAGATACGCAGTATTTT
V: TRBV7-2; size: -; D: -; J: TRBJ2-1; CDR3: CASSLDFGINEQFF; DNA: TGTGCCAGCAGCTTAGACTTCGGGATCAATGAGCAGTTCTTC
V: TRBV4-2; size: once; D: -; J: TRBJ1-1; CDR3: CASSRGAANTEAFF; DNA: TGTGCCAGCAGCCGCGGGGCTGCGAACACTGAAGCTTTCTTT
V: TRBV4-2; size: -; D: -; J: TRBJ2-7; CDR3: CASSQGAPLHEQYF; DNA: TGTGCCAGCAGCCAAGGGGCCCCCCTCCACGAGCAGTACTTC
V: TRBV19; size: -; D: TRBD1; J: TRBJ1-1; CDR3: CASSIRGGGPEAFF; DNA: TGTGCCAGTAGTATTCGCGGAGGGGGCCCTGAAGCTTTCTTT
V: TRBV6-5; size: -; D: TRBD1; J: TRBJ2-2; CDR3: CASSLWTGGTGELFF; DNA: TGTGCCAGCAGTTTATGGACAGGGGGAACCGGGGAGCTGTTTTTT
V: TRBV28; size: -; D: TRBD2; J: TRBJ2-4; CDR3: CASSSHRQTSGGLGAKNIQYF; DNA: TGTGCCAGCAGTTCCCACAGACAGACTAGCGGGGGATTGGGAGCCAAAAACATTCAGTACTTC
V: TRBV7-2; size: -; D: TRBD1; J: TRBJ2-2; CDR3: CASSSGTGHTGELFF; DNA: TGTGCCAGCAGCTCCGGGACAGGGCACACCGGGGAGCTGTTTTTT
V: TRBV7-2; size: -; D: -; J: TRBJ1-3; CDR3: CASSLGASSGNTIYF; DNA: TGTGCCAGCAGCTTAGGCGCGAGCTCTGGAAACACCATATATTTT
V: TRBV11-2; size: -; D: -; J: TRBJ1-5; CDR3: CASSKSWTATDQPQHF; DNA: TGTGCCAGCAGCAAATCATGGACAGCTACCGATCAGCCCCAGCATTTT
V: TRBV6-4; size: -; D: TRBD2; J: TRBJ2-1; CDR3: CASSDSVAGNNEQFF; DNA: TGTGCCAGCAGTGACTCGGTAGCGGGGAACAATGAGCAGTTCTTC
V: TRBV28; size: -; D: TRBD1; J: TRBJ2-5; CDR3: CASSPEPWYRGFQETQYF; DNA: TGTGCCAGCAGTCCAGAACCTTGGTACAGGGGTTTCCAAGAGACCCAGTACTTC
V: TRBV28; size: -; D: TRBD1; J: TRBJ1-1; CDR3: CASSTIQGGTEAFF; DNA: TGTGCCAGCAGTACTATTCAGGGGGGAACTGAAGCTTTCTTT
V: TRBV7-2; size: -; D: TRBD1; J: TRBJ2-1; CDR3: CASSLAGTGVYNEQFF; DNA: TGTGCCAGCAGCCTCGCCGGGACAGGGGTCTACAATGAGCAGTTCTTC
V: TRBV7-9; size: -; D: -; J: TRBJ2-5; CDR3: CASSSPGTPWRETQYF; DNA: TGTGCCAGCAGCTCTCCCGGGACTCCATGGAGGGAGACCCAGTACTTC
V: TRBV9; size: -; D: -; J: TRBJ1-4; CDR3: CASSVGHEINEKLFF; DNA: TGTGCCAGCAGCGTGGGACATGAGATAAATGAAAAACTGTTTTTT
V: TRBV7-9; size: -; D: -; J: TRBJ1-5; CDR3: CASSPDRSNQPQHF; DNA: TGTGCCAGCAGCCCCGACAGGAGCAATCAGCCCCAGCATTTT
V: TRBV7-2; size: -; D: -; J: TRBJ2-5; CDR3: CASSPTGQGGETQYF; DNA: TGTGCCAGCAGCCCTACGGGGCAAGGGGGAGAGACCCAGTACTTC
V: TRBV5-4; size: -; D: -; J: TRBJ2-7; CDR3: CASSLGYSYEQYF; DNA: TGTGCCAGCAGCTTGGGCTACTCCTACGAGCAGTACTTC
V: TRBV9; size: -; D: TRBD2; J: TRBJ2-7; CDR3: CASSTPGGLELQNF; DNA: TGTGCCAGCAGCACCCCAGGAGGACTAGAACTCCAGAACTTC
V: TRBV4-1; size: -; D: -; J: TRBJ2-2; CDR3: CASSPLRGRNTGELFF; DNA: TGCGCCAGCAGCCCGCTCAGGGGTAGGAACACCGGGGAGCTGTTTTTT
V: TRBV4-1; size: -; D: -; J: TRBJ2-5; CDR3: CASSQMGRETQYF; DNA: TGCGCCAGCAGCCAGATGGGGCGGGAGACCCAGTACTTC
V: TRBV4-1; size: -; D: TRBD2; J: TRBJ2-1; CDR3: CASSQEATSGGRNEQFF; DNA: TGCGCCAGCAGCCAAGAGGCCACTAGCGGGGGTAGGAATGAGCAGTTCTTC
V: TRBV5-1; size: -; D: TRBD1; J: TRBJ2-2; CDR3: CASSLGPQGAGGELFF; DNA: TGCGCCAGCAGCTTGGGTCCACAGGGGGCCGGCGGGGAGCTGTTTTTT
V: TRBV7-9; size: -; D: -; J: TRBJ2-3; CDR3: CASTTGGNSADTQYF; DNA: TGTGCCAGCACCACCGGGGGTAATTCGGCGGATACGCAGTATTTT
V: TRBV7-9; size: -; D: -; J: TRBJ2-4; CDR3: CASSLGSVAKNIQYF; DNA: TGTGCCAGCAGCTTGGGCTCAGTAGCCAAAAACATTCAGTACTTC
V: TRBV7-9; size: -; D: TRBD1; J: TRBJ1-6; CDR3: CASSADRGVSPLHF; DNA: TGTGCCAGCAGCGCCGACAGGGGCGTTTCACCCCTCCACTTT
V: TRBV7-9; size: -; D: -; J: TRBJ1-3; CDR3: CASSSSPGRNTIYF; DNA: TGTGCCAGCAGCTCAAGCCCCGGGAGAAACACCATATATTTT
V: TRBV18; size: few; D: -; J: TRBJ2-5; CDR3: CASSPDLQETQYF; DNA: TGTGCCAGCTCACCAGATCTACAAGAGACCCAGTACTTC
V: TRBV28; size: -; D: -; J: TRBJ2-3; CDR3: CASSFGQFGRTDTQYF; DNA: TGTGCCAGCAGTTTCGGACAATTCGGTAGGACAGATACGCAGTATTTT
V: TRBV28; size: -; D: TRBD2; J: TRBJ2-2; CDR3: CASRKSGLASGELFF; DNA: TGTGCCAGCAGGAAGAGTGGACTAGCCTCCGGGGAGCTGTTTTTT
V: TRBV5-4; size: once; D: TRBD2; J: TRBJ2-3; CDR3: CASSKERGETDTQYF; DNA: TGTGCCAGCAGCAAAGAGCGGGGGGAAACAGATACGCAGTATTTT
V: TRBV28; size: -; D: -; J: TRBJ2-7; CDR3: CARAGGPVGEYF; DNA: TGTGCCAGGGCAGGGGGGCCAGTTGGTGAGTACTTC
V: TRBV5-6; size: -; D: -; J: TRBJ2-7; CDR3: CASSSVAARDYEQYF; DNA: TGTGCCAGCAGCTCCGTCGCTGCGCGGGACTACGAGCAGTACTTC
V: TRBV5-1; size: -; D: TRBD1; J: TRBJ2-4; CDR3: CASSAGTGGWSNIQYF; DNA: TGCGCCAGCAGCGCCGGGACAGGGGGCTGGTCAAACATTCAGTACTTC
V: TRBV28; size: -; D: TRBD1; J: TRBJ1-5; CDR3: CAGKTGFNQPQHF; DNA: TGTGCCGGAAAGACAGGGTTCAATCAGCCCCAGCATTTT
V: TRBV6-1; size: -; D: -; J: TRBJ2-7; CDR3: CASSEGSPPFQYF; DNA: TGTGCCAGCAGTGAGGGCAGCCCCCCATTCCAGTACTTC
V: TRBV27; size: once; D: -; J: TRBJ2-7; CDR3: CASSYRQVDYEQYF; DNA: TGTGCCAGCAGCTATCGACAGGTCGACTACGAGCAGTACTTC
V: TRBV30; size: -; D: TRBD1; J: TRBJ2-7; CDR3: CAWRIPGTGVGEQYF; DNA: TGTGCCTGGAGGATACCGGGGACAGGGGTCGGGGAGCAGTACTTC
V: TRBV7-2; size: -; D: TRBD2; J: TRBJ2-5; CDR3: CASTRTSGGRETQYF; DNA: TGTGCCAGCACCAGGACTAGCGGGGGTCGGGAGACCCAGTACTTC
V: TRBV19; size: -; D: -; J: TRBJ2-2; CDR3: CASSQNTGELFF; DNA: TGTGCCAGTAGCCAGAACACCGGGGAGCTGTTTTTT